The 13 T cell receptor beta chains below all came from one sample that was sequenced in a study of cytomegalovirus exposure and HLA in healthy donors. Use of 60 Vbeta and 13 Jbeta primers characterized the PCR. Data came from immunoSEQ multiplex PCR; TCRdb stores just in-frame clones and leaves some out. The profile covers 98,000 or so clones, with around three quarters appearing a single time and around 15% taken by the ten largest. Sequencing used PBMCs. These receptors originate from a man in his 60s in good health and CMV-seropositive.

This clone was detected only a few times. The rearrangement uses TRBV6-5 and TRBJ1-1; D possibly corresponds to TRBD1 (6 bases). The germline V gene has CDR1 MNHEY and CDR2 SVGAGI. V was trimmed by 8 bases and J by 6 bases, leaving 10 bases between them. This CDR3 spans 11 amino acids. DNA of the CDR3: TGTGCCAGCCGTACAGGGTCTGAAGCTTTCTTT. Protein: CASRTGSEAFF.

This clone was counted only a few times. The rearrangement links TRBV4-2 to TRBJ1-2, with a tentative D call TRBD1 (5 bases). V shed 3 bases and J shed 4 bases, with 15 bases lying between them. In germline, CDR1 is LGHNA, CDR2 YNFKEQ. This CDR3 is 15 amino acids long. As DNA, the CDR3 is TGTGCCAGCAGCCAGGACATTCAGGGAACCTATGGCTACACCTTC. Amino acids: CASSQDIQGTYGYTF.

The rearrangement joins TRBV6-1 to TRBJ2-4; a possible D gene is TRBD1 (5 bases). This CDR3 region has 15 residues. Trimming left V 2 bases short and J 0 bases short, with 8 bases between. CDR1 and CDR2 from the germline V gene are MNHNS and SASEGT. As DNA, the CDR3 is TGTGCCAGCAGTGAACAACAGGTAGCCAAAAACATTCAGTACTTC. This encodes CASSEQQVAKNIQYF.

The chain combines TRBV9 with TRBJ2-7; weak D call: TRBD2 (6 bases). V lost 3 bases to trimming and J lost 5 bases, with 12 bases between them. Germline CDR1 SGDLS, CDR2 YYNGEE. The CDR3 contains 13 residues. The CDR3 loop reads CASSGLDPHEQYF. In nucleotides, the CDR3 is TGTGCCAGCAGCGGACTAGATCCGCACGAGCAGTACTTC.

This sequence joins TRBV27 and TRBJ2-1; 12 bases are shared with TRBD2. This CDR3 is built from 16 residues. The ends lost 10 bases at V and 5 bases at J; junction bases unmatched: 12. Germline CDR1 and CDR2: MNHEY and SMNVEV (reference sequence). CDR3 protein: CATMTHLAGGNNEQFF. The CDR3 nucleotides are TGTGCCACTATGACCCATCTAGCGGGGGGGAACAATGAGCAGTTCTTC.

This clone was seen a handful of times. This chain links TRBV7-9 with TRBJ2-7, with 11 bases that match TRBD1. This CDR3 comprises 15 residues. Trimming cost V 5 bases and J 2 bases; bases outside gene matches: 5. Germline V gene sequence: CDR1 SEHNR, CDR2 FQNEAQ (reference sequence). CDR3 DNA sequence: TGTGCCAGCAGCGACCGGGACAGGGGGACCTACGAGCAGTACTTC. This translates into CASSDRDRGTYEQYF.

The chain is built from TRBV19 and TRBJ2-7; tentatively, D is TRBD1 (6 bases). Trimming shortened V by 5 bases and J by 2 bases, and 13 bases separated the two germline ends. Germline CDR1 and CDR2: LNHDA and SQIVND (reference sequence). This CDR3 spans 14 amino acids. The CDR3 DNA is TGTGCCAGTAGTCTCCGGGACACCACCTACGAGCAGTACTTC. Protein sequence: CASSLRDTTYEQYF.

The CDR3 region is CASSRGQGHQPQHF. The CDR3 nucleotides are TGTGCCAGCAGCCGAGGACAGGGGCACCAGCCCCAGCATTTT. The rearrangement uses TRBV7-9 and TRBJ1-5; 9 nucleotides match TRBD1. Germline CDR1 reads SEHNR; CDR2 reads FQNEAQ (reference sequence). The trim removed 5 bases at V and 7 bases at J, leaving 6 bases unmatched. The CDR3 contains 14 residues. Filled out from reference TRBV7-9 and TRBJ1-5, the complete variable domain reads DTGVSQNPRHKITKRGQNVTFRCDPISEHNRLYWYRQTLGQGPEFLTYFQNEAQLEKSRLLSDRFSAERPKGSFSTLEIQRTEQGDSAMYLCASSRGQGHQPQHFGDGTRLSIL.

The CDR3 DNA sequence: TGTGCCAGCAGCGTAGATCCTAGCGGGGGGTTTAAAGAGACCCAGTACTTC. It translates to CASSVDPSGGFKETQYF. This chain uses TRBV9 with TRBJ2-5; 11 nucleotides match TRBD2. CDR3 length: 17 amino acids. Germline values: CDR1 SGDLS, CDR2 YYNGEE. V lost 0 bases to trimming and J lost 3 bases; unmatched junction nucleotides: 7.

This clone was counted only a few times. The genes are TRBV6-6 and TRBJ2-7; a possible D gene is TRBD1 (5 bases). This CDR3 spans 14 amino acids. With 6 bases removed from V and 3 bases from J, the gap between germline ends came to 15 bases. From germline, CDR1 is MNHNY and CDR2 SVGAGI (reference sequence). As DNA, the CDR3 is TGTGCCAGCAGACACCGAGACAGTTTCTACGAGCAGTACTTC. As protein: CASRHRDSFYEQYF.

J is TRBJ2-5 and V is TRBV28; TRBD2 might be the D (7 bases). The CDR3 runs 12 residues. Germline V gene data show CDR1 as MDHEN and CDR2 as SYDVKM. V lost 11 bases to trimming and J lost 1 base, with 11 bases between them. In nucleotides, the CDR3 is TGTGCCGGGGGGGGGCCCCAAGAGACCCAGTACTTC. It encodes CAGGGPQETQYF.

The rearrangement links TRBV4-1 to TRBJ2-5, with D unresolved. CDR3 length: 20 residues. Between the trimmed V and J ends, which lost 0 bases and 4 bases, there was a span of 27 bases. In germline, CDR1 is MGHRA, CDR2 YSYEKL. In DNA, the CDR3 is TGCGCCAGCAGCCAAGAATTCCCGCCAGGTACCCGATCAATAGGAGAGACCCAGTACTTC. It translates to CASSQEFPPGTRSIGETQYF.

This clone came up a few times. The chain links TRBV18 to TRBJ1-1; 10 nucleotides match TRBD1. The CDR3 spans 14 residues. J was trimmed by 2 bases and V by 4 bases; bases with no gene match: 1. Per the germline V gene, CDR1 is KGHSH and CDR2 is LQKENI. CDR3 region: CASSRQGANTEAFF. In DNA, the CDR3 is TGTGCCAGCTCACGACAGGGGGCTAACACTGAAGCTTTCTTT.